This T cell receptor beta chain was identified in a study of cytomegalovirus exposure and HLA in healthy donors. Findings of the study overall: Earlier analysis found most TCR beta V segments productive about 87% or about 30% of the time.

This CDR3 comprises 14 residues. Germline V CDR1 and CDR2: MNHNS, SASEGT. J was trimmed by 11 bases and V by 6 bases; bases with no gene match: 11. PCR amplification relied on 60 Vbeta primers (plus 13 Jbeta primers). Profiled with immunoSEQ multiplex PCR; TCRdb holds only in-frame clones, not every one. The table includes around 74,000 clones, less than 80% detected once. Healthy individuals who donated bone marrow served as the donors. Comments on this clone: The antigen is not known.

V and J are TRBV6-1 and TRBJ2-5; 11 bases line up with TRBD2. Sequencing was performed on PBMCs. The TCR comes from a man between 25 and 39 years old in good health and CMV-seronegative. The chain's CDR3 is CASRDSGGAGAQYF. The CDR3 DNA reads as TGTGCCAGCAGGGATAGCGGGGGGGCCGGGGCGCAGTACTTC.